This T cell receptor (beta chain) was recovered during a study (dated by TCRdb to the mid-2010s). Background for the entire study: The study examined whether tumor-infiltrating Tregs in breast cancer are drawn from blood Tregs or arise in situ by conversion from other CD4+ T cell subsets.

Amplification of full-length TCR variable regions was done by 5' RACE PCR using constant-region reverse primers, and this step was followed by semi-nested PCR with Nested Universal Primer A. Using the ReliaPrep RNA Cell Miniprep System, total RNA was extracted, and the SMARTer RACE 5'/3' Kit was then used to reverse transcribe the RNA into 5'RACE-ready cDNA. Multiplex adaptors were used to barcode full-length TCR alpha and beta libraries, and the barcoded libraries were sequenced on an Illumina MiSeq. Under the source paper's analysis protocol: For each of nine subset-tissue groups, sequencing data from the five patients were pooled, and the groups were then compared using unsupervised clustering of TCR gene usage. Repertoire similarity was calculated with the Morisita-Horn index, weighting shared sequences by their contribution to each repertoire. TCRdb trimmed public reads at Q25 via fastp, called clones via MiXCR and kept in-frame beta chains. CDR3 protein sequences are deduplicated, and each keeps its most common genes and DNA. The V and J calls here are based on TCRdb, not the publication. The sample table shows 62,000 or so distinct CDR3 sequences, and around 30% are seen once. Clones ranked in the top ten supply 2.3% of the sample.

The Miltenyi Naive CD4+ T Cell Isolation kit was used to purify naive CD4+ T cells, and CD25 microbeads were used to remove Tregs. Tregs, naive and memory CD4+ T cells from tumor, blood and ipsilateral draining lymph nodes of five breast cancer patients underwent full-length TCR alpha and beta sequencing. Tumor tissue, along with lymph nodes from ipsilateral axillary dissection, was perfused with PBS, minced, and then digested using collagenase I and hyaluronidase. Sorted cell populations were confirmed by FACS to exceed 90% purity. Overall results and qualifications from the work: The greatest overlap of tumor-infiltrating Treg TCR alpha and beta sequences was with tumor naive CD4+ T cells, followed next by blood naive CD4+ T cells. The TCR gene usage of tumor memory CD4+ T cells clustered together with blood and lymph node memory CD4+ cells and with lymph node naive CD4+ cells. The validation in the larger cohort was limited to a single TCR beta V-J rearrangement instead of whole repertoires.

Points on this clonotype: Its target antigen remains unknown. Base qualities are not provided; no much larger clone lies one nucleotide away.

CDR3 length: 17 amino acids, cysteine to phenylalanine. The read is trimmed to its CDR3 DNA, 51 bases read in frame from base 1. Taken from the germline V gene, the CDR1 and CDR2 loops are MGHRA and YSYEKL. V trim: 4 bases; J trim: 0 bases; unmatched bases: 12. The chain is made from TRBV4-1 and TRBJ2-7, with 7 junctional bases fitting TRBD1. The sequencing sample was made of tumor-infiltrating naive CD4+ T cells sorted from the breast tumor. This specimen's cell subset or site label, per the study, means: naive CD4+ T cells, CD4+CD45RA+CD25-. The origin of this receptor is a female donor with breast cancer. Here the CDR3 is given as CASSRLAQGTSSYEQYF. In nucleotides, the sequence is TGCGCCAGCAGCCGTCTAGCACAGGGGACAAGCTCCTACGAGCAGTACTTC.